One sample yielded the 32 T cell receptor beta chains listed below, sequenced in a study of lymphopenia after photon versus proton radiotherapy (dated by TCRdb to about 2019). Library prep was done by the immunoSEQ multiplex PCR assay. Sourced from immuneACCESS, this table was stored by TCRdb with only in-frame sequences that have V and J called. A share of the clones is absent; for the studies checked, an unresolved V gene accounts for under half, and the remainder has no known explanation. The sample table records 160,000 or so clones; about 85% of these occur just once. Together, the top ten hold around 5% of the sample. The sample in question was peripheral blood, obtained from a patient treated with photon-based radiotherapy. The source of these receptors is a man between 50 and 59 years old with gastric cancer.

This chain links TRBV7-2 with TRBJ2-5; 8 positions match TRBD1. The CDR3 length is 14 residues. Germline CDR1 and CDR2: SGHTA and FQGNSA. V was pared by 5 bases and J by 1 base, with 3 bases of the junction left unmatched. In nucleotides, the CDR3 is TGTGCCAGCAGCACCGACAGGGGCCAAGAGACCCAGTACTTC. Protein: CASSTDRGQETQYF.

The J gene is TRBJ1-5, the V gene TRBV9, with a tentative D call TRBD1 (5 bases). Germline V gene sequence: CDR1 SGDLS, CDR2 YYNGEE. This CDR3 comprises 15 residues. The V end lost 0 bases, the J end lost 2 bases, and 9 bases lay between the germline ends. CDR3 DNA: TGTGCCAGCAGCGTAGGTGGGGGTGGCAATCAGCCCCAGCATTTT. Translation: CASSVGGGGNQPQHF.

The V call is TRBV7-2, the J call TRBJ1-2, with D uncertain. Germline CDR1 reads SGHTA; CDR2 reads FQGNSA. The CDR3 extends over 12 amino acids. Trimming left V 5 bases short and J 8 bases short, with 12 bases between. As DNA, the CDR3 is TGTGCCAGCAGCGCCTATATTGGGGGCTACACCTTC. It is translated as CASSAYIGGYTF.

J is TRBJ2-7 and V is TRBV5-1, with D tentatively TRBD2 (6 bases). This CDR3 comprises 13 residues. Trimming cost V 4 bases and J 2 bases, with 10 bases left between them. Per germline, CDR1 SGHRS and CDR2 YFSETQ. CDR3 amino acids: CASSRSGAYEQYF. The CDR3 DNA reads TGCGCCAGCAGCCGGTCGGGGGCCTACGAGCAGTACTTC. Looking up the rest from reference TRBV5-1 and TRBJ2-7 gives the full variable domain: KAGVTQTPRYLIKTRGQQVTLSCSPISGHRSVSWYQQTPGQGLQFLFEYFSETQRNKGNFPGRFSGRQFSNSRSEMNVSTLELGDSALYLCASSRSGAYEQYFGPGTRLTVT.

The rearrangement links TRBV18 to TRBJ2-5; possibly TRBD2 for D (5 bases). Looked up from germline, CDR1 is KGHSH and CDR2 is LQKENI. V was trimmed by 6 bases and J by 5 bases, leaving 16 bases between them. There are 14 residues in the CDR3. DNA for the CDR3: TGTGCCAGCTCCCACGGCTCCGGCGGGGAGACCCAGTACTTC. Protein sequence: CASSHGSGGETQYF.

As to this clone: The sample has other DNA sequences that encode this CDR3 too. The genes are TRBV13 and TRBJ1-2; TRBD1 matches 8 bases. Germline-derived CDR1 and CDR2 are PRHDT and FYEKMQ (reference sequence). CDR3 length: 14 amino acids. J lost 4 bases, V lost 0 bases, and 1 base had no gene match. In DNA form, the CDR3 reads TGTGCCAGCAGCTTAGGAACAGGGGGCTATGGCTACACCTTC. This translates into CASSLGTGGYGYTF.

V usage is TRBV19 and J usage is TRBJ2-7, with TRBD1 matching 8 bases. CDR1 and CDR2 from the germline V gene are LNHDA and SQIVND (reference sequence). The CDR3 sequence is 14 residues long. After removal of 3 bases from V and 5 bases from J, the junction contained 6 bases not matched to a gene. This chain's CDR3 is CASSIAGGNHEQYF. The DNA of the CDR3 is TGTGCCAGTAGTATCGCAGGGGGCAACCACGAGCAGTACTTC.

The rearrangement links TRBV5-1 to TRBJ2-3, with D possibly being TRBD1 or TRBD2 (5 bases each). The germline gives CDR1 SGHRS, CDR2 YFSETQ. V shed 4 bases and J shed 1 base, with 16 bases lying between them. This CDR3 comprises 16 residues. CDR3 sequence: CASSPGSRGGTDTQYF. As DNA, the CDR3 is TGCGCCAGCAGCCCCGGCTCGCGAGGGGGCACAGATACGCAGTATTTT.

The chain couples TRBV7-7 to TRBJ2-3; 12 nucleotides line up with TRBD2. Germline CDR1 reads SSHAT; CDR2 reads FNYEAQ (reference sequence). The CDR3 has 16 residues. V dropped 1 base and J dropped 4; count of bases not matched to a gene: 3. CDR3 nucleotide sequence: TGTGCCAGCAGCTTAGGACTAGCGGGAGCTTCAGATACGCAGTATTTT. Amino acids: CASSLGLAGASDTQYF. Variable domain in full (rest from reference TRBV7-7 and TRBJ2-3): GAGVSQSPRYKVTKRGQDVTLRCDPISSHATLYWYQQALGQGPEFLTYFNYEAQPDKSGLPSDRFSAERPEGSISTLTIQRTEQRDSAMYRCASSLGLAGASDTQYFGPGTRLTVL.

The gene calls are TRBV5-1 and TRBJ2-7, with 10 bases lining up with TRBD1. Per germline, CDR1 SGHRS and CDR2 YFSETQ. This CDR3 has 16 amino acids. After removal of 4 bases from V and 5 bases from J, the junction contained 12 bases not matched to a gene. CDR3 coding DNA: TGCGCCAGCAGCCCCCGCCCCGCGACAGGGGGCGACGAGCAGTACTTC. It specifies CASSPRPATGGDEQYF.

The V and J genes are TRBV11-2 and TRBJ2-7; 7 bases align to TRBD2. The CDR3 runs 15 residues. CDR1 SGHAT and CDR2 FQNNGV come from the germline V gene. Losses at the gene ends were 5 bases for V and 5 bases for J; bases not matched to a gene: 12. Written as DNA, the CDR3 is TGTGCCAGCAGCCCTCACAACGGGAGGATCAACGAGCAGTACTTC. This sequence encodes CASSPHNGRINEQYF.

The chain carries TRBV9 and TRBJ1-3; D is possibly TRBD1 (5 bases). V lost 3 bases, J lost 0 bases, and 13 bases lay in between. Germline CDR1 SGDLS, CDR2 YYNGEE. The CDR3 totals 16 residues. The CDR3 sequence is CASSGGVKDSGNTIYF. The CDR3 region has the DNA TGTGCCAGCAGCGGGGGGGTTAAAGACTCTGGAAACACCATATATTTT.

V and J are TRBV5-8 and TRBJ2-7; D not certain. The germline V gene encodes CDR1 SGHTS and CDR2 YDEGEE. Trimming removed 4 bases from V and 3 bases from J, with 8 bases in between. The CDR3 loop spans 12 amino acids. The CDR3 DNA sequence: TGTGCCAGCAGCCCCAAGATCTACGAGCAGTACTTC. Translating it yields CASSPKIYEQYF.

The V call is TRBV12-5, the J call TRBJ1-1; a possible D gene is TRBD1 (6 bases). Germline-derived CDR1 and CDR2 are LGHNT and FRNRAP. Trimming shortened V by 4 bases and J by 1 base, and 10 bases separated the two germline ends. The CDR3 contains 14 residues. The CDR3 is CASGSGQSNTEAFF. In nucleotides, the CDR3 is TGTGCTAGTGGTTCAGGACAGTCGAACACTGAAGCTTTCTTT.

The chain uses TRBV29-1 and TRBJ2-2, with 7 nucleotides matching TRBD1. CDR3 length equals 16 residues. CDR1 and CDR2 (germline): SQVTM, ANQGSEA. Unmatched junction bases numbered 12, after V lost 4 bases and J lost 4 bases. The CDR3 region has the DNA TGCAGCGTTGGGGGTCAGGGGGTTGTAAGCACCGGGGAGCTGTTTTTT. This gives the protein CSVGGQGVVSTGELFF.

This clone was observed a single time. The chain carries TRBV7-9 and TRBJ2-7; 9 positions agree with TRBD2. The CDR3 consists of 14 residues. After removal of 2 bases from V and 7 bases from J, the junction contained 6 bases not matched to a gene. The germline V gene encodes CDR1 SEHNR and CDR2 FQNEAQ (reference sequence). In DNA form, the CDR3 reads TGTGCCAGCAGCTTACTAGCGGGAACGGGTGAGCAGTACTTC. Amino acids: CASSLLAGTGEQYF.

The chain combines TRBV5-6 with TRBJ2-6, with 10 bases fitting TRBD1. The length of the CDR3 is 16 residues. From germline, CDR1 is SGHDT and CDR2 YYEEEE. V lost 4 bases, J lost 4 bases, and 5 bases stayed unmatched. CDR3 protein: CASSGGTGAGANVLTF. DNA of the CDR3: TGTGCCAGCAGCGGAGGGACAGGGGCAGGGGCCAACGTCCTGACTTTC.

CDR3 nucleotide sequence: TGCGCCAGCAGTCAAGGGACATCGAACACTGAAGCTTTCTTT. Its translation is CASSQGTSNTEAFF. The chain combines TRBV23-1 with TRBJ1-1; D may be TRBD1 (6 bases). TRBV23-1 is an open reading frame, and its role is uncertain. The CDR3 spans 14 residues. V gave up 2 bases and J gave up 1 base, with 8 bases separating them.

V usage is TRBV2 and J usage is TRBJ1-1, with 7 bases matching TRBD1. Germline V CDR1 and CDR2: SNHLY, FYNNEI. Unmatched junction bases numbered 4, after V lost 6 bases and J lost 0 bases. The CDR3 totals 14 residues. The CDR3 DNA sequence: TGTGCCAGCAGGGGGGACAGTATGAACACTGAAGCTTTCTTT. Protein product: CASRGDSMNTEAFF.

This chain connects TRBV5-1 to TRBJ2-7; 8 nucleotides line up with TRBD1. The CDR3 loop spans 14 amino acids. Germline CDR1 and CDR2: SGHRS and YFSETQ. With 0 bases clipped from V and 4 bases from J, the junction kept 3 bases outside the gene matches. The CDR3 here is CASSLDGQGYEQYF. DNA for the CDR3: TGCGCCAGCAGCTTGGATGGACAGGGTTACGAGCAGTACTTC.

The chain employs TRBV5-5 and TRBJ2-2; D might be TRBD1 (5 bases). Germline V CDR1 and CDR2: SGHKS, YYEKEE (reference sequence). The CDR3 consists of 15 residues. Trimming removed 1 base at V and 4 bases at J, with 11 bases between. The CDR3 sequence is CASSLKAQGTGELFF. The CDR3 nucleotides are TGTGCCAGCAGCTTGAAAGCGCAGGGCACCGGGGAGCTGTTTTTT.

The chain has TRBV19 and TRBJ2-7; a weak D match, TRBD1 (5 bases). With 5 bases removed from V and 3 bases from J, the gap between germline ends came to 17 bases. The CDR3 consists of 15 residues. Per the germline V gene, CDR1 is LNHDA and CDR2 is SQIVND (reference sequence). Written as DNA, the CDR3 is TGTGCCAGTAGTCTCTCCTGGGGCCAGGGCTACGAGCAGTACTTC. The encoded protein is CASSLSWGQGYEQYF.

This clone has ten or more counts. J is TRBJ2-5 and V is TRBV5-1, with a possible D match to TRBD2 (6 bases). The CDR3 covers 12 residues. Trimming removed 4 bases at V and 4 bases at J, with 8 bases between. The germline CDR1 and CDR2 sequences are SGHRS and YFSETQ. The CDR3 here is CASSPEGETQYF. Written as DNA, the CDR3 is TGCGCCAGCAGCCCGGAGGGAGAGACCCAGTACTTC.

This chain joins TRBV6-6 and TRBJ2-7; 12 bases match TRBD2. This CDR3 is built from 14 residues. The J segment lost 3 bases and the V segment lost 4 bases, leaving 1 base of the junction unmatched. In germline, CDR1 is MNHNY, CDR2 SVGAGI (reference sequence). CDR3 amino acids: CASSSSGRGYEQYF. The CDR3 coding sequence is TGTGCCAGCAGTTCTAGCGGGAGGGGCTACGAGCAGTACTTC.

The J gene is TRBJ2-5, the V gene TRBV29-1, with 7 bases lining up with TRBD1. The V gene's germline CDR1 is SQVTM and CDR2 ANQGSEA. V was clipped by 6 bases and J by 5 bases; unmatched bases: 15. This CDR3 has 15 residues. DNA of the CDR3: TGCAGCGTCTCCGTGGCACAGGGGCCGAGGGAGACCCAGTACTTC. Encoded protein: CSVSVAQGPRETQYF.

This chain joins TRBV2 and TRBJ2-2, with TRBD2 matching 7 bases. Germline CDR1 and CDR2: SNHLY and FYNNEI. This CDR3 comprises 15 residues. Losses at the gene ends were 2 bases for V and 1 base for J; bases not matched to a gene: 1. In DNA, the CDR3 is TGTGCCAGCAGTGAACTAGCGGTGAACACCGGGGAGCTGTTTTTT. Protein sequence: CASSELAVNTGELFF.

V usage is TRBV7-9 and J usage is TRBJ1-1; tentative D call: TRBD1 (6 bases). The CDR3 length is 14 residues. V lost 2 bases, J lost 5 bases, and 12 bases lay in between. Germline V gives CDR1 SEHNR, CDR2 FQNEAQ (reference sequence). DNA for the CDR3: TGTGCCAGCAGCTTACAGGGGACGGGGACTGAAGCTTTCTTT. This codes for CASSLQGTGTEAFF.

V is TRBV6-5 and J is TRBJ2-7; TRBD1 agrees at 8 bases. V gave up 1 base and J gave up 3 bases; unmatched junction bases: 5. The CDR3 covers 15 residues. The V gene's germline CDR1 is MNHEY and CDR2 SVGAGI. CDR3 amino acids: CASSYWQGAVYEQYF. The CDR3 region has the DNA TGTGCCAGCAGTTACTGGCAGGGGGCGGTCTACGAGCAGTACTTC.

The rearrangement joins TRBV6-5 to TRBJ2-7; 12 nucleotides match TRBD2. With V trimmed by 2 bases and J by 2 bases, 4 bases remained unmatched. This CDR3 contains 16 residues. The V gene's germline CDR1 is MNHEY and CDR2 SVGAGI. CDR3 nucleotide sequence: TGTGCCAGCAGTTACCGGACTAGCGGGGCTACCTACGAGCAGTACTTC. Amino acids: CASSYRTSGATYEQYF.

The genes are TRBV27 and TRBJ2-1; no definite D call. Between the trimmed V and J ends, which lost 6 bases and 1 base, there was a span of 7 bases. The CDR3 sequence is 13 residues long. From germline, CDR1 is MNHEY and CDR2 SMNVEV (reference sequence). The CDR3 DNA reads as TGTGCCAGCAGGGGTCGATCCTACAATGAGCAGTTCTTC. Protein sequence: CASRGRSYNEQFF.

The rearrangement joins TRBV11-2 to TRBJ2-3; tentatively, D is TRBD2 (5 bases). Germline loops: CDR1 SGHAT, CDR2 FQNNGV. The CDR3 spans 14 residues. Trimming left V 0 bases short and J 4 bases short, with 8 bases between. Here the CDR3 DNA reads TGTGCCAGCAGCTTAGAAGGTAGCGCAGATACGCAGTATTTT. Its translation: CASSLEGSADTQYF.

Here the CDR3 DNA reads TGTGCCAGCAGTTCTAGCGGCTACGAGCAGTACTTC. Translated, it gives CASSSSGYEQYF. The V gene is TRBV27, the J gene TRBJ2-7, with 7 bases that match TRBD2. V shed 4 bases, J shed 3 bases, and the junction held 0 bases outside the gene matches. CDR3 length: 12 residues. The V gene's germline CDR1 is MNHEY and CDR2 SMNVEV (reference sequence).